This record looks at one TCR beta chain sequence and its context. Its antigen is currently not known. No base qualities exist here, and no much larger clone lies one base off it. This record comes from a study of post-analysis software for immune sequencing data (dated by TCRdb to the mid-2010s). With respect to the entire study: The recorded disease courses included relapsing-remitting, secondary progressive and progressive-relapsing multiple sclerosis, and some patients had no subtype annotation. A subset of samples was prepared in parallel using single-end sample barcoding, then pooled and co-amplified after Illumina adapter ligation. The multiple sclerosis patient repertoires were compared with about a dozen previously published healthy control repertoires from donors aged roughly 6 to 27 years.

TCR beta repertoires were profiled from peripheral blood of approximately 13 young patients with multiple sclerosis to demonstrate the VDJtools post-analysis software. The multiple sclerosis patients were children and adolescents between roughly 6 and 17 years of age. The germline V and J ends show losses of 4 bases and 2 bases respectively, and no gene match explains 6 bases of the junction. Reading from cysteine to phenylalanine, the CDR3 counts 16 amino acids. CDR3 DNA is the only sequence kept; it has 48 bases, read in frame from the first base. The germline V gene sets CDR1 to ENHRY and CDR2 to SYGVKD. Libraries were prepared through PCR. The sequencing machine was an Illumina HiSeq 2500. To reduce PCR and sequencing biases, unique molecular identifiers were built into the TCR beta cDNA libraries. Some 500,000 cDNA molecules were obtained per 1 to 10 million input T cells, so each molecule approximated one T cell. The patient libraries were prepared and sequenced with the same protocol used for the earlier healthy control dataset. Samples belonging to the same batch were prepared together, multiplexed and sequenced on a shared HiSeq lane. The authors' analysis ran thus. Raw barcoded reads were processed with MIGEC, discarding single-read molecular identifier groups before consensus assembly and CDR3 extraction. VDJtools was used for post-analysis of the clonotype tables, and diversity was normalized by down-sampling every dataset to the size of the smallest sample. To correct batch-related cross-sample contamination, repertoire overlap clustering matched CDR3 amino acid sequences but not nucleotide sequences. The public reads were quality trimmed at Q25 with fastp and then assembled into clones with MiXCR by TCRdb, keeping productive beta chains. Rows with a matching CDR3 protein are joined into one entry that keeps the most common DNA and genes. TCRdb's processing, not the authors' own work, is the source of the V and J calls. The sample table shows roughly 600,000 distinct CDR3 sequences, and about 40% are seen once. The ten most abundant clones make up over 1.5% of the sample.

Results the study describes overall, beyond this receptor: Normalized Chao1 diversity was significantly lower in multiple sclerosis patients than controls, suggesting substantial peripheral T-cell clonal expansion. Several TRBV segments, including TRBV5-6, TRBV5-1 and TRBV20-1, were significantly more frequent in patients than controls. Direct clustering with F measure showed strong co-clustering of samples prepared in the same batch, prompting a batch-effect correction. The multiple sclerosis patient group was slightly younger than the control group.

The sequencing input was blood. Here the chain combines TRBV10-3 and TRBJ2-7; TRBD1 matches 12 bases in the middle. The source of this sequence is a girl under 18 with multiple sclerosis. The DNA sequence reads TGTGCCATCAGTGTGGGACAGGGGGCTTCCCCCTACGAGCAGTACTTC. Its product reads: CAISVGQGASPYEQYF.